This TCR beta chain was sequenced during a study of response to subunit inactivated influenza vaccine. General study findings and limits: T cells newly recruited by each seasonal influenza vaccination are few, the authors suggested.

TCRdb re-called the RT-PCR reads through MiXCR, storing one row per CDR3 protein. Of 530,000 or so distinct CDR3 sequences listed, about 12% are singletons. This clonotype came up many times. The antigen is undetermined. This sample comprised PBMCs from blood, obtained on the day of vaccination. The source of this sequence is a man aged 45 to 65 who received an inactivated influenza vaccine.

CDR3 sequence reads: CASSYGGSSYNEQFF. The CDR3 bases are TGTGCCAGCAGTTATGGGGGGAGCTCCTACAATGAGCAGTTCTTC. The chain couples TRBV6-5 to TRBJ2-1, with D perhaps matching TRBD2 (6 bases). This CDR3 has 15 amino acids. V gave up 3 bases and J gave up 0 bases, with 9 bases separating them. In germline, CDR1 is MNHEY, CDR2 SVGAGI.